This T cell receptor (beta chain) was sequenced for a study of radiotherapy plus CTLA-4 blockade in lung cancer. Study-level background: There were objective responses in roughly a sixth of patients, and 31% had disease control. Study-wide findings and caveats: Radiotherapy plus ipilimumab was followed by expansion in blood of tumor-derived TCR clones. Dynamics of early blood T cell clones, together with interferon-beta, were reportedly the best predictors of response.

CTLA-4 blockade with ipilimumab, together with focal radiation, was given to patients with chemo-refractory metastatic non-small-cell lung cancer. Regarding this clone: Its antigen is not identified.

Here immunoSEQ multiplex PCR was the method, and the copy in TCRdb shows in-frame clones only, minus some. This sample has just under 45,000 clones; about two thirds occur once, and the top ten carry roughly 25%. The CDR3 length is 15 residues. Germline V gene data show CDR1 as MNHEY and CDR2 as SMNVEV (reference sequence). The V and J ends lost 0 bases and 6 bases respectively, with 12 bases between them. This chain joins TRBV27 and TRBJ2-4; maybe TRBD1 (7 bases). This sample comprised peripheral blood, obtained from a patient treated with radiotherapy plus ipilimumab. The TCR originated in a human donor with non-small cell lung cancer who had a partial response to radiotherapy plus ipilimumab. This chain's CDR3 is CASSLSGGGRNIQYF. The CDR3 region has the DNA TGTGCCAGCAGTTTATCAGGAGGGGGCAGAAACATTCAGTACTTC.